A selection of T cell receptor beta chains follows, all from one sample in a study of T cell changes during pregnancy in multiple sclerosis. This table comes from immunoSEQ multiplex PCR, and its TCRdb copy is limited to in-frame clones, with some not included. This table has 30,000 to 40,000 clones, approximately 90% appearing once. The sample here was CD8+ T cells from peripheral blood mononuclear cells, taken in the third trimester of pregnancy. These receptors were taken from a female donor with multiple sclerosis, enrolled in a pregnancy study. Both conserved end residues are part of each CDR3. A D gene is named only where the DNA matches it firmly. Rows may omit the clone size; those that give it use once, few, many or a size class.

j_gene: TRBJ2-3; d_gene: TRBD2; abundance: once; v_gene: TRBV13; CDR3aa: CASSSFGAGGNTDTQYF; CDR3nt: TGTGCCAGCAGCTCCTTCGGAGCGGGGGGGAACACAGATACGCAGTATTTT
j_gene: TRBJ1-2; d_gene: .; abundance: .; v_gene: TRBV12-2; CDR3aa: CASRLALRDRAGYGYTF; CDR3nt: TGTGCAAGTCGCTTAGCGCTCCGAGACAGGGCGGGCTATGGCTACACCTTC
j_gene: TRBJ1-2; d_gene: TRBD1; abundance: .; v_gene: TRBV9; CDR3aa: CASSVALLQSGQGASSYGYTF; CDR3nt: TGTGCCAGCAGCGTAGCTCTCCTCCAATCGGGACAGGGGGCTAGTTCATATGGCTACACCTTC
j_gene: TRBJ1-1; d_gene: TRBD1; abundance: .; v_gene: TRBV5-4; CDR3aa: CASRRDRVYTEAFF; CDR3nt: TGTGCCAGCAGGCGAGACAGGGTCTACACTGAAGCTTTCTTT
j_gene: TRBJ1-1; d_gene: TRBD1; abundance: .; v_gene: TRBV11-2; CDR3aa: CASSFWGQVNTEAFF; CDR3nt: TGTGCCAGCAGCTTCTGGGGACAGGTTAACACTGAAGCTTTCTTT
j_gene: TRBJ2-7; d_gene: TRBD2; abundance: .; v_gene: TRBV7-8; CDR3aa: CASSLLAGGLSYEQYF; CDR3nt: TGTGCCAGCAGTCTACTAGCGGGGGGCCTCTCCTACGAGCAGTACTTC
j_gene: TRBJ2-5; d_gene: .; abundance: .; v_gene: TRBV11-2; CDR3aa: CASSLGAGNQETQYF; CDR3nt: TGTGCCAGCAGCCTAGGGGCGGGCAACCAAGAGACCCAGTACTTC
j_gene: TRBJ2-7; d_gene: TRBD1; abundance: .; v_gene: TRBV6-6; CDR3aa: CASSYGTGHPYEQYF; CDR3nt: TGTGCCAGCAGTTACGGGACAGGTCACCCCTACGAGCAGTACTTC
j_gene: TRBJ2-1; d_gene: .; abundance: once; v_gene: TRBV6-5; CDR3aa: CASSYGEYNEQFF; CDR3nt: TGTGCCAGCAGTTACGGAGAATACAATGAGCAGTTCTTC
j_gene: TRBJ2-2; d_gene: TRBD1; abundance: .; v_gene: TRBV6-5; CDR3aa: CASSYYPGGTSGELFF; CDR3nt: TGTGCCAGCAGTTACTACCCAGGGGGTACCTCCGGGGAGCTGTTTTTT
j_gene: TRBJ2-6; d_gene: .; abundance: .; v_gene: TRBV28; CDR3aa: CASSLAVLVGANVLTF; CDR3nt: TGTGCCAGCAGTTTGGCAGTGCTCGTGGGGGCCAACGTCCTGACTTTC
j_gene: TRBJ1-2; d_gene: .; abundance: .; v_gene: TRBV25-1; CDR3aa: CASSVTGSSLYGYTF; CDR3nt: TGTGCCAGCAGTGTTACAGGGTCGTCCCTCTATGGCTACACCTTC
j_gene: TRBJ2-1; d_gene: .; abundance: .; v_gene: TRBV11-3; CDR3aa: CASSLDRSENEQFF; CDR3nt: TGTGCCAGCAGCTTAGATCGGTCTGAGAATGAGCAGTTCTTC
j_gene: TRBJ2-7; d_gene: TRBD2; abundance: .; v_gene: TRBV27; CDR3aa: CASSLSSGTIVYEQYF; CDR3nt: TGTGCCAGCAGTTTATCTTCCGGGACTATCGTCTACGAGCAGTACTTC
j_gene: TRBJ2-1; d_gene: TRBD1; abundance: .; v_gene: TRBV7-8; CDR3aa: CASSFDQTGSYNEQFF; CDR3nt: TGTGCCAGCAGCTTCGACCAGACAGGGTCCTACAATGAGCAGTTCTTC
j_gene: TRBJ1-1; d_gene: TRBD1; abundance: .; v_gene: TRBV9; CDR3aa: CASSGGTGRTEAFF; CDR3nt: TGTGCCAGCAGCGGAGGGACAGGGCGTACTGAAGCTTTCTTT